The TCR beta chain described here comes from a study of T-cell reconstitution after alpha-beta-depleted transplantation in children. Trimming took 1 base from V and 8 from J, leaving 20 bases between them. Germline-derived CDR1 and CDR2 are SEHNR and FQNEAQ (reference sequence). CDR3 length equals 16 residues. The library targeted TCRbeta and was prepared with unique molecular identifiers. TCRdb recomputed calls from the PCR reads with MiXCR, one row per CDR3 protein. The sample lists about 98,000 distinct CDR3 sequences, about 5.6% occurring once. This clonotype occurred a few times. The TCR sequence derives from a female patient aged 2-10 years who had a stem cell transplant for Fanconi anemia, so the T cells may come from the graft donor. This chain links TRBV7-9 with TRBJ1-2; D is uncertain. The sequences come from PBMCs, mostly from graft donor cells, collected 60 days after TCRalphabeta/CD19-depleted stem cell transplant. CDR3 sequence (DNA): TGTGCCAGCAGCTTAGGTCAGGCCTTGGAGGGTCGAGGCTACACCTTC. It encodes CASSLGQALEGRGYTF.